This entry features one T cell receptor beta chain sequence. Its antigen remains unidentified. Specified time point: persistent/refractory GD, antithyroid drugs over 5 years with positive TRAb. PBMC RNA served as the TCR library source. To make TCR beta libraries, researchers used iRepertoire HTBI primers and Arm-PCR of CDR3 regions. TCRdb redid the calling of the multiplex PCR reads with MiXCR, one entry per CDR3 protein. The sample records some 440,000 distinct CDR3 sequences, less than 25% being singletons. This sample is part of a study of regulatory T cells in long-lasting Graves disease. For the study at large: Disease was considered persistent Graves' disease after over 5 years of antithyroid drugs (with positive TSH receptor antibodies). The study, taken as a whole, reports: Limited samples may have lowered accuracy. Among persistent patients, a larger number of public clonotypes were shared (over 2,500) than among newly diagnosed patients (roughly 1,000).

The V end was cut by 5 bases, the J end by 7 bases, with 14 bases between. This CDR3 is 13 amino acids long. Germline V lookup: CDR1 LGHDT, CDR2 YNNKEL (reference sequence). This sequence was found in a female donor with Graves disease. The sample here was peripheral blood mononuclear cells (PBMCs), taken when the disease was refractory, from a patient treated with antithyroid drugs. The chain has TRBV3-1 and TRBJ2-5, with D possibly being TRBD2 (6 bases). As DNA, the CDR3 is TGTGCCAGCAGCAAGGGCGGAGGGTGGACCCAGTACTTC. As protein: CASSKGGGWTQYF.